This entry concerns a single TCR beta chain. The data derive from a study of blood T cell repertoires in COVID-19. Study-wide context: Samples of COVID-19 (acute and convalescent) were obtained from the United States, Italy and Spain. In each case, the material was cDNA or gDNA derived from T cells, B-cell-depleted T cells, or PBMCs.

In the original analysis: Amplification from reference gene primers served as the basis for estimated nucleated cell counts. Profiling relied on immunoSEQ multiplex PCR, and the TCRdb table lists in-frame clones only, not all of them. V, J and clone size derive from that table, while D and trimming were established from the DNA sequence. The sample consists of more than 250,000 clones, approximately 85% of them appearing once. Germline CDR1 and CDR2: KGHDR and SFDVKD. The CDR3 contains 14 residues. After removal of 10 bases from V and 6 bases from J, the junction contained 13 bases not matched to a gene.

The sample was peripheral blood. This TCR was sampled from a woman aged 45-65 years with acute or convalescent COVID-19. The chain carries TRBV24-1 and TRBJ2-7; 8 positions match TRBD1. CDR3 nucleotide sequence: TGTGCCACATCCAGGACAGGGAAGGGGTTCGAGCAGTACTTC. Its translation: CATSRTGKGFEQYF.